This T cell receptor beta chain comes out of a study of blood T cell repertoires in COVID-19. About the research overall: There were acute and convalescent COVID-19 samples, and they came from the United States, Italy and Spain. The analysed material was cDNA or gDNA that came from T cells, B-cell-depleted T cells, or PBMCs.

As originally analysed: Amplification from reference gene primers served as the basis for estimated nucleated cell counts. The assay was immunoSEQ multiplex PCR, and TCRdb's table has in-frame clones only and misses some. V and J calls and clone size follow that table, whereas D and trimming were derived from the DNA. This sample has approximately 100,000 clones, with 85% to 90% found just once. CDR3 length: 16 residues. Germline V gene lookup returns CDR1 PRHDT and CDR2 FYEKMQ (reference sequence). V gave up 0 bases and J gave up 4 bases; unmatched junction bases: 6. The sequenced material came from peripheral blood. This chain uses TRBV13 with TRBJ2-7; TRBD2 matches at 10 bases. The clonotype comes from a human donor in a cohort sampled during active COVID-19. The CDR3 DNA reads TGTGCCAGCAGCTTAGGCGCTAGCGGGGGTATATACGAGCAGTACTTC. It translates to CASSLGASGGIYEQYF.